This T cell receptor (beta chain) was recovered during a study of blood T cell repertoires in COVID-19. The wider study: The samples span acute and convalescent COVID-19 from the United States, Italy and Spain. Sources were T cells, B-cell-depleted T cells, or PBMCs; the material itself was cDNA or gDNA.

Seattle researchers signed up patients amid active infection and tracked them longitudinally. Clones were sequenced by immunoSEQ multiplex PCR, and TCRdb holds only the in-frame ones, with some missing. Seen here are around 440,000 clones, 70% to 90% observed once, and the top ten hold 10% to 15%. CDR1 and CDR2 (germline): WNHNN, SYGVQD (reference sequence). The CDR3 has 14 amino acids. Trimming cost V 3 bases and J 6 bases, with 15 bases left between them. Specimen: peripheral blood. This clonotype was sampled from a woman between 50 and 59 years old with COVID-19, enrolled during active disease. V and J are TRBV10-1 and TRBJ2-7; D might be TRBD2 (5 bases). The chain's CDR3 is CASSEVRGFGEQYF. The CDR3 region has the DNA TGCGCCAGCAGTGAAGTAAGAGGGTTTGGCGAGCAGTACTTC.